This TCR beta chain was obtained from a study of blood T cell repertoires in COVID-19. Study-level background: PBMCs, B-cell-depleted T cells, or T cells were the source of the cDNA or gDNA that made up the material.

Cohort 3 recovery required two negative PCRs, clearance, or symptom resolution. The CDR3 is 15 residues long. V lost 4 bases, J lost 3 bases, and 8 bases stayed unmatched. CDR1 SGHNT and CDR2 YYREEE come from the germline V gene (reference sequence). Original analysis: Scientists estimated how many nucleated cells there were by amplifying reference gene primers. The protocol was immunoSEQ multiplex PCR, while the TCRdb copy is restricted to in-frame clones and leaves out a portion. Clone size and V and J calls were adopted from that table, with D and trimming inferred from the DNA. The repertoire consists of more than 300,000 clones, with under 95% occurring once and the leading ten covering around a sixth.

Sequences were obtained from PBMCs or T cells enriched from blood (not recorded which). V usage is TRBV5-4 and J usage is TRBJ1-1; TRBD1 matches at 8 bases. The TCR sequence derives from a woman in her 30s who had recovered from COVID-19. The CDR3: CASSHRTGSDTEAFF. The CDR3 region has the DNA TGTGCCAGCAGCCACCGGACAGGGAGTGACACTGAAGCTTTCTTT.